This T cell receptor beta chain was sequenced in a study of cytomegalovirus exposure and HLA in healthy donors. The study's findings and limits: Most observed TCR sequences were rare, whereas some public TCRs were detected in many donors. An assumption of roughly uniform sequencing depth across donors underlay the presence/absence analyses.

PCR primers comprised 60 Vbeta and 13 Jbeta primers. Only in-frame clones appear in the TCRdb table, and some are missing; sequencing was by immunoSEQ multiplex PCR. Here the sample spans about 190,000 clones, more than 60% being singletons. This clone has just a few counts. Antigen: not known. CDR3 length: 14 residues. J lost 4 bases, V lost 8 bases, and 9 bases had no gene match. CDR1 MNHNS and CDR2 SASEGT come from the germline V gene. The clonotype originates from a woman in her twenties or thirties in good health and CMV-seropositive. The sequenced material came from PBMCs. The chain recombines TRBV6-1 with TRBJ1-2; 8 bases line up with TRBD1. The CDR3 region is CASRLGTGPYGYTF. For the CDR3, the DNA is TGTGCCAGCCGCCTAGGGACAGGACCCTATGGCTACACCTTC.